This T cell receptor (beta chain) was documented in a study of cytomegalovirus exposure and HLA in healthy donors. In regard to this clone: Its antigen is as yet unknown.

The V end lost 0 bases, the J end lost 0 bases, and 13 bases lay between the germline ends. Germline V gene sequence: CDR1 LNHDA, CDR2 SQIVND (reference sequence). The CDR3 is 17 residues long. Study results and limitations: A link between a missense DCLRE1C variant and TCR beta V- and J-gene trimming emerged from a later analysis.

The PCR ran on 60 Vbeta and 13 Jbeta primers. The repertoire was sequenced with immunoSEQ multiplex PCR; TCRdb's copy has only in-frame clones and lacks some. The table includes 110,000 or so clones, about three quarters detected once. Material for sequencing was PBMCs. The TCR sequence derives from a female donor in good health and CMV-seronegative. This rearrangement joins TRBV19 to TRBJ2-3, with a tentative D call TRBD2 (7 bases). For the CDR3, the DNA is TGTGCCAGTAGTATAGATCCTCGGGGGGCTAGCACAGATACGCAGTATTTT. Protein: CASSIDPRGASTDTQYF. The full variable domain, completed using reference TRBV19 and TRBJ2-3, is DGGITQSPKYLFRKEGQNVTLSCEQNLNHDAMYWYRQDPGQGLRLIYYSQIVNDFQKGDIAEGYSVSREKKESFPLTVTSAQKNPTAFYLCASSIDPRGASTDTQYFGPGTRLTVL.